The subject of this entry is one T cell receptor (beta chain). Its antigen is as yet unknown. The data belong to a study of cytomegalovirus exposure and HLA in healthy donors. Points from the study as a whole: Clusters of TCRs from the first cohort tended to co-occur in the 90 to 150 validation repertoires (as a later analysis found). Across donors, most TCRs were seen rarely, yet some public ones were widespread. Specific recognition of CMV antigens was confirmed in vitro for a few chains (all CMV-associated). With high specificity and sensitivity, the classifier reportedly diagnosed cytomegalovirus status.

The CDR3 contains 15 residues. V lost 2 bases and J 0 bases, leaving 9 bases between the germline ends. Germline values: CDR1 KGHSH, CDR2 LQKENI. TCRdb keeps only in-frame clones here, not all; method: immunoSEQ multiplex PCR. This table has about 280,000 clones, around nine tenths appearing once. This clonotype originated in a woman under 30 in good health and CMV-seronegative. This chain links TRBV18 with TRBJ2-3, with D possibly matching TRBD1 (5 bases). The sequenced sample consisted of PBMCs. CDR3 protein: CASSPFDRSTDTQYF. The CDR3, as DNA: TGTGCCAGCTCACCATTTGACAGAAGCACAGATACGCAGTATTTT.